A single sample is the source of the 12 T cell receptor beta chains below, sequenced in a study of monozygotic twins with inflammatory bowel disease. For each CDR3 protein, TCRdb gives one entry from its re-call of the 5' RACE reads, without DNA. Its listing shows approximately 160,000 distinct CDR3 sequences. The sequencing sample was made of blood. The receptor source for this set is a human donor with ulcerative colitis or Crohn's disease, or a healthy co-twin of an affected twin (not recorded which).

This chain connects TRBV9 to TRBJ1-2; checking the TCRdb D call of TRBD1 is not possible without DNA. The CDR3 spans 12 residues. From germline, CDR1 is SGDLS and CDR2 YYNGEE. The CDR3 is CASSGAGNGYTF.

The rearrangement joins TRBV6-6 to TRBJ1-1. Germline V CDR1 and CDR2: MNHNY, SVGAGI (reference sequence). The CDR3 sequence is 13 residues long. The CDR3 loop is CASSPPWGTEAFF.

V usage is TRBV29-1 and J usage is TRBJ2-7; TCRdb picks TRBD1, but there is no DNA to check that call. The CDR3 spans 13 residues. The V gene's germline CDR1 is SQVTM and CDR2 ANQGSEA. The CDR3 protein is CSVAGTGGDEQYF.

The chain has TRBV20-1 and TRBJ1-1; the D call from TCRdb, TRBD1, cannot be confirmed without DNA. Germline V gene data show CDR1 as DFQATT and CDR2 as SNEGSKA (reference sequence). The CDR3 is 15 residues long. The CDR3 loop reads CSARPLGGLNTEAFF.

The CDR3 protein is CASAIGAGSPLHF. The chain is built from TRBV9 and TRBJ1-6; the TCRdb D gene call, TRBD1, has no DNA to confirm it. CDR1 is SGDLS, CDR2 YYNGEE, per germline. The CDR3 loop spans 13 amino acids.

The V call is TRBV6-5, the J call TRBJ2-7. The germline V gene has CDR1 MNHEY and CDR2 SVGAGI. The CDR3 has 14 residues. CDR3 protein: CASSYSTRVVEQYF.

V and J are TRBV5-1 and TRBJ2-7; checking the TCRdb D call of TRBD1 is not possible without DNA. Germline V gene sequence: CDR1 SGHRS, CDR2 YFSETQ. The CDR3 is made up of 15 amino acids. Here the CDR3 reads CASRPTGDEVAQQYF.

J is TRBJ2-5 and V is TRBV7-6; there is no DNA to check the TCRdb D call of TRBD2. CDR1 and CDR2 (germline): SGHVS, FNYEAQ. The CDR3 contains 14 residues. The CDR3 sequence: CASRANSGGETQYF.

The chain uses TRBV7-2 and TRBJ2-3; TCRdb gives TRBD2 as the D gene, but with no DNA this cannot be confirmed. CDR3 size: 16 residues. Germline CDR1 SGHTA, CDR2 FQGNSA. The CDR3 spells CASSPLAGAGTDTQYF.

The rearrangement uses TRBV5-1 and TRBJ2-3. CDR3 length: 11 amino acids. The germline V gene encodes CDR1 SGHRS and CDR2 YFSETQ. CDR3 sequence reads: CASKRGDTQYF.

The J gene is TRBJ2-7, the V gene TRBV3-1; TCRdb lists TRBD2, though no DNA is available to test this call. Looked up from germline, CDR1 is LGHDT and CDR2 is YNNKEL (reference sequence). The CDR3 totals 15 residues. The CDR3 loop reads CASSPFSVAGYEQYF.

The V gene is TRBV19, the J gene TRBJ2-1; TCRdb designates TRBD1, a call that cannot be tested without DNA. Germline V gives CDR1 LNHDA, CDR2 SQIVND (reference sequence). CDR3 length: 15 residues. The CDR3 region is CASSSRQGAVNEQFF. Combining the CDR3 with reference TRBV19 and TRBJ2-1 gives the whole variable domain DGGITQSPKYLFRKEGQNVTLSCEQNLNHDAMYWYRQDPGQGLRLIYYSQIVNDFQKGDIAEGYSVSREKKESFPLTVTSAQKNPTAFYLCASSSRQGAVNEQFFGPGTRLTVL.